This is a list of T cell receptor beta chains from one sample in a study of early T cells in non-severe SARS-CoV-2 infection. TCRdb re-called the 5' RACE reads with MiXCR, one entry per CDR3 protein. The table records nearly 90,000 distinct CDR3 sequences, around 14% of them present only once. Sequencing input: whole blood. Receptors originate from an adult who was a healthcare worker with PCR-confirmed SARS-CoV-2 infection or an uninfected control (not recorded which). CDR3s include the opening cysteine and the closing phenylalanine or tryptophan. The D gene is left open where the match is weak. Clone size is given for some rows only: seen once, a few or many times, or a class if the clone is expanded.

>-|TRBJ2-1|TRBV7-9|-
TGTGCCAGCAGCTTAGTTTCAGATACCTACAATGAGCAGTTCTTC
CASSLVSDTYNEQFF
>-|TRBJ1-4|TRBV6-6|many
TGTGCCAGCAGTCGCCAATGGGCGGAGAACAATGAAAAACTGTTTTTT
CASSRQWAENNEKLFF
>-|TRBJ1-6|TRBV7-9|once
TGTGCCAGCAGCTCATTAGGACGGACTTGGGCCCTCCACTTT
CASSSLGRTWALHF
>-|TRBJ2-2|TRBV20-1|few
TGCAGTGCTAGAATAGCGAACACCGGGGAGCTGTTTTTT
CSARIANTGELFF
>-|TRBJ1-6|TRBV12-3/TRBV12-4|-
TGTGCCAGCAGTTTGTTTGGGGGGCCGGCGCTCCACTTT
CASSLFGGPALHF
>TRBD1|TRBJ1-1|TRBV5-1|many
TGCGCCAGCGGGCCGGCGACAGGGAGTCCAACTATGAACACTGAAGCTTTCTTT
CASGPATGSPTMNTEAFF
>-|TRBJ2-1|TRBV7-6|few
TGTGCCAGCAGTATCTTCCAGGGGGAGCAGTTCTTC
CASSIFQGEQFF
>-|TRBJ1-1|TRBV28|-
TGTGCCAGCAGTTACAGGGTGGAGAGTGACACTGAAGCTTTCTTT
CASSYRVESDTEAFF
>-|TRBJ2-3|TRBV5-1|-
TGCGCCAGTGGTAGCGGCAGCACAGATACGCAGTATTTT
CASGSGSTDTQYF
>-|TRBJ1-2|TRBV28|-
TGTGCCAGCAGTTTAACCAACCCCTATGGCTACACCTTC
CASSLTNPYGYTF
>TRBD1|TRBJ2-3|TRBV7-9|many
TGTGCCAGCAGCTTAGGACAGGGGACGCAGTATTTT
CASSLGQGTQYF
>-|TRBJ1-6|TRBV4-1|-
TGCGCCAGCAGCCAAGAAGGTGGGAGTTCACCCCTCCACTTT
CASSQEGGSSPLHF
>TRBD2|TRBJ2-2|TRBV12-3/TRBV12-4|-
TGTGCCAGCAGTTTCGGGGGAGGGCAGGCCGGGGAGCTGTTTTTT
CASSFGGGQAGELFF
>-|TRBJ1-1|TRBV3-1|-
TGTGCCAGCAGCCGAGGCGGGACAGCTTTCTTT
CASSRGGTAFF
>TRBD1|TRBJ1-6|TRBV18|-
TGTGCCAGCTCACTTCGACAGGGCAGCGAGAATTCACCCCTCCACTTT
CASSLRQGSENSPLHF
>-|TRBJ2-2|TRBV5-1|few
TGCGCCAGCAGCTTGGCCGGCAGGGCCGAGCACACCGGGGAGCTGTTTTTT
CASSLAGRAEHTGELFF
>TRBD2|TRBJ2-2|TRBV20-1|few
TGCAGTGCTAGAGCGGGGGGGAGTGGCACCGGGGAGCTGTTTTTT
CSARAGGSGTGELFF
>-|TRBJ2-1|TRBV6-2/TRBV6-3|-
TGTGCCAGCATCACAGGGGGCGGGAGGGCCATCAATGAGCAGTTCTTC
CASITGGGRAINEQFF
>-|TRBJ1-6|TRBV6-6|-
TGTGCCAGCAGTTATGGGCAGGATAATTCACCCCTCCACTTT
CASSYGQDNSPLHF
>-|TRBJ1-1|TRBV7-2|many
TGTGCCGGGCGGCCGGTAGGAGGGGGGATGGGGGAAGCTTTCTTT
CAGRPVGGGMGEAFF
>TRBD1|TRBJ1-1|TRBV6-6|few
TGTGCCAGCAGTTACCCAGGACAGGGAACTGAAGCTTTCTTT
CASSYPGQGTEAFF
>-|TRBJ2-7|TRBV28|few
TGTGCCAGCAGCCCTGGGGGGGCCGAGCAGTACTTC
CASSPGGAEQYF
>TRBD2|TRBJ2-1|TRBV27|-
TGTGCCAGCAGTTGGAGACTAGCGGGAGGATACAATGAGCAGTTCTTC
CASSWRLAGGYNEQFF
>-|TRBJ1-2|TRBV7-8|many
TGTGCCAGCAGCTTAGTGGGGGGGCTCAACGACTATGGCTACACCTTC
CASSLVGGLNDYGYTF
>-|TRBJ2-5|TRBV5-8|few
TGTGCCAGCAGTAGTGACACAGGGACCCAGTACTTC
CASSSDTGTQYF
>TRBD2|TRBJ2-1|TRBV7-8|few
TGTGCCAGCAGCTTAGCGGGAGGGAAGGACCCTTACAATGAGCAGTTCTTC
CASSLAGGKDPYNEQFF
>TRBD2|TRBJ2-1|TRBV29-1|-
TGCAGCGCAAAAGGTGGGCTAGCGGAGAATGAGCAGTTCTTC
CSAKGGLAENEQFF
>-|TRBJ1-1|TRBV29-1|few
TGCAGCGTTGATGCAGGTACTGGGGCTTTCTTT
CSVDAGTGAFF
>TRBD2|TRBJ2-5|TRBV29-1|many
TGCAGCGTTGAGAAGCGGGAGAGCCAAGAGACCCAGTACTTC
CSVEKRESQETQYF
>-|TRBJ2-2|TRBV7-3|few
TGTGCCAGCAGCTTAAAAACCCAGGGTCCCACCGGGGAGCTGTTTTTT
CASSLKTQGPTGELFF
>TRBD1|TRBJ2-7|TRBV5-1|many
TGCGCCAGCAGCTTGGTAATTGGGACAGGGATCTACGAGCAGTACTTC
CASSLVIGTGIYEQYF
>-|TRBJ1-2|TRBV6-1|few
TGTGCCAGCAGTGACGCCCGGACAGACTATGGCTACACCTTC
CASSDARTDYGYTF
>TRBD2|TRBJ2-1|TRBV28|-
TGTGCCAGCGGCCGGTCTAGCGGCGGTTACAATGAGCAGTTCTTC
CASGRSSGGYNEQFF
>-|TRBJ1-3|TRBV5-1|few
TGCGCCAGCAGCTTGAGGGTCGGTGACTCTGGAAACACCATATATTTT
CASSLRVGDSGNTIYF
>-|TRBJ2-5|TRBV6-5|-
TGTGCCAGCAGTGAAGAGGGGAGTAGAGGCGAGACCCAGTACTTC
CASSEEGSRGETQYF
>-|TRBJ2-1|TRBV27|-
TGTGCCAGCAGTACCCCGTTAGCGAGGAGCTCCTACAATGAGCAGTTCTTC
CASSTPLARSSYNEQFF
>-|TRBJ1-5|TRBV19|few
TGTGCCAGTATCGGCGTGAGGGAATATAGCAATCAGCCCCAGCATTTT
CASIGVREYSNQPQHF
>TRBD1|TRBJ1-3|TRBV7-9|-
TGTGCCAGCAGCCCGGGGACAGGGGGCGATTGGAACACCATATATTTT
CASSPGTGGDWNTIYF
>-|TRBJ1-1|TRBV7-8|few
TGTGCCAGCAGCCCTTCCCGTTTAAAAGCTTTCTTT
CASSPSRLKAFF
>-|TRBJ2-7|TRBV29-1|many
TGCAGCGTTGCAGGTGGACAGTACGAGCAGTACTTC
CSVAGGQYEQYF
>TRBD1|TRBJ1-5|TRBV12-3/TRBV12-4|-
TGTGCCAGCAGTTTTACAGGGGGAAGCAATCAGCCCCAGCATTTT
CASSFTGGSNQPQHF
>-|TRBJ2-1|TRBV6-1|-
TGTGCCAGCGTACCCTCCTACAATGAGCAGTTCTTC
CASVPSYNEQFF
>-|TRBJ1-4|TRBV6-1|-
TGTGCCAGCAGTGATCCAGGGGCACCGAGGAATGAAAAACTGTTTTTT
CASSDPGAPRNEKLFF
>TRBD1|TRBJ2-3|TRBV20-1|-
TGCAGTGCTAATAGACAGGGCATTACGGGGGATACGCAGTATTTT
CSANRQGITGDTQYF
>-|TRBJ1-5|TRBV7-3|many
TGTGCCAGCAGCTTAATGGACAATCAGCCCCAGCATTTT
CASSLMDNQPQHF
>-|TRBJ2-1|TRBV6-6|-
TGTGCCAGCAGTTACCCACCTCTTAGCAGTCGCTCCTACAATGAGCAGTTCTTC
CASSYPPLSSRSYNEQFF
>-|TRBJ1-1|TRBV28|many
TGTGCCAGCAGTTTTCGGCGGGAAGCTTTCTTT
CASSFRREAFF
>-|TRBJ2-1|TRBV29-1|-
TGCAGCGTTGGCCCAGGACGGGGACCGAGCTCCTACAATGAGCAGTTCTTC
CSVGPGRGPSSYNEQFF
>TRBD1|TRBJ1-1|TRBV5-1|-
TGCGCCAGCAGCTTGAGTGTTAGTATAGGACAGGGGGGAGAAGCTTTCTTT
CASSLSVSIGQGGEAFF